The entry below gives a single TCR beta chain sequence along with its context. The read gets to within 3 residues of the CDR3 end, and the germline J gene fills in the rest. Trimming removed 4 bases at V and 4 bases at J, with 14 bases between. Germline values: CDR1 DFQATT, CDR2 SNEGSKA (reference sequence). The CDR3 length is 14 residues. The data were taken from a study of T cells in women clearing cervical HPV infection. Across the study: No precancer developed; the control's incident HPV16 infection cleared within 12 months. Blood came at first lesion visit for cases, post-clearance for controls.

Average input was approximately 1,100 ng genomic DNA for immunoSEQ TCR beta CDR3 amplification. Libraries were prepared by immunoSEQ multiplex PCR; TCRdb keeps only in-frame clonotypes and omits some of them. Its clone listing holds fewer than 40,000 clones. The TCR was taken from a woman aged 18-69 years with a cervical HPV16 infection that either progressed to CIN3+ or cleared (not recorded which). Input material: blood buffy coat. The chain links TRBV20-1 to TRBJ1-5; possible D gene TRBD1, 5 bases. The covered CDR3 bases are TGCAGTGCTATACGGGGCGGGGGTAATCAGCCC. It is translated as CSAIRGGGNQP. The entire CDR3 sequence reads CSAIRGGGNQPQHF.